This T cell receptor (beta chain) was documented in a study of T cells in Graves' hyperthyroidism and ophthalmopathy. Amplified TCR beta CDR3 regions derived from RNA transcripts. An initial round of RT-PCR targeting the TCR CDR3 relied on the HTBI primer set. TCRdb passed the multiplex PCR reads through MiXCR, listing each CDR3 protein once. The repertoire consists of around 300,000 distinct CDR3 sequences, with less than 30% occurring once and the leading ten covering approximately 30%. Preceding any ophthalmopathy symptoms, the blood sample dates from first hyperthyroidism diagnosis. This clonotype was seen just once. Its antigen is undetermined. CDR3 length: 15 amino acids. In germline, CDR1 is MNHEY, CDR2 SVGEGT. V lost 6 bases and J 1 base, leaving 15 bases between the germline ends. Findings of the study overall: Blood also held most thyroid clonotypes expanded beyond 0.001. Ophthalmopathy was model-predicted a median roughly 6.3 months pre-onset.

The source is a man in his forties or fifties with Graves' hyperthyroidism that later progressed to Graves' ophthalmopathy. The chain uses TRBV6-2 or TRBV6-3 and TRBJ2-5; tentatively, D is TRBD2 (6 bases). The specimen was blood. The CDR3 sequence: CASSKGLALQETQYF. CDR3 DNA sequence: TGTGCCAGCAGCAAAGGGCTAGCGCTCCAAGAGACCCAGTACTTC.